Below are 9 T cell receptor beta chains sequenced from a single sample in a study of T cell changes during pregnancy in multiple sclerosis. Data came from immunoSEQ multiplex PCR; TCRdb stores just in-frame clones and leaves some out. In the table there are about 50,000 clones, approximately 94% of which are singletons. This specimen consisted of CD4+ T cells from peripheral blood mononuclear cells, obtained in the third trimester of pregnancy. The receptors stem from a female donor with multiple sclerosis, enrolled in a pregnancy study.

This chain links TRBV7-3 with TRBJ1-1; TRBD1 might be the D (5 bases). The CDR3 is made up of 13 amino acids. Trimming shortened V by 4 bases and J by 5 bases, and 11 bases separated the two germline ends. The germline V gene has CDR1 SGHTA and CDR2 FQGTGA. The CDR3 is CASSYRGGTEAFF. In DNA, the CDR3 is TGTGCCAGCAGCTACCGGGGGGGAACTGAAGCTTTCTTT.

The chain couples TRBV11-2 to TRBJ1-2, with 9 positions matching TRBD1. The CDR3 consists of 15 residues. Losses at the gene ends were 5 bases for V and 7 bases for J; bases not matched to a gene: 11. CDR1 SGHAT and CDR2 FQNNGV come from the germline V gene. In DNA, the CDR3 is TGTGCCAGCAGCACAGGTCCGGGACAGGGTACTGGCTACACCTTC. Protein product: CASSTGPGQGTGYTF.

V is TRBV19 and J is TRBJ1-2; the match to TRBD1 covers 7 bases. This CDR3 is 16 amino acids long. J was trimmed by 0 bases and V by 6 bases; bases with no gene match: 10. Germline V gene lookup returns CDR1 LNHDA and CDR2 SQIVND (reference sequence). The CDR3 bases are TGTGCCAGTAGCCCGGGACAGAGGAGAACTAACTATGGCTACACCTTC. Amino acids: CASSPGQRRTNYGYTF.

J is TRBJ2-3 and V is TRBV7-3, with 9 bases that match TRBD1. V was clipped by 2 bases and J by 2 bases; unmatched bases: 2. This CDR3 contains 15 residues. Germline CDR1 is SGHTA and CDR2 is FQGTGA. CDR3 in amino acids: CASSLGTGLTDTQYF. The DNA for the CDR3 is TGTGCCAGCAGCTTAGGGACAGGGCTCACAGATACGCAGTATTTT.

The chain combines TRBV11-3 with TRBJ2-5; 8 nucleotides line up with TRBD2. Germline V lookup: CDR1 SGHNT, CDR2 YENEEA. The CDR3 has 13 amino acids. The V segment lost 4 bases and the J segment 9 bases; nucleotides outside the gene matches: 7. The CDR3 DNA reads TGTGCCAGCAGCTCCGTAGCGGGGTCGGCCCAGTACTTC. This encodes CASSSVAGSAQYF.

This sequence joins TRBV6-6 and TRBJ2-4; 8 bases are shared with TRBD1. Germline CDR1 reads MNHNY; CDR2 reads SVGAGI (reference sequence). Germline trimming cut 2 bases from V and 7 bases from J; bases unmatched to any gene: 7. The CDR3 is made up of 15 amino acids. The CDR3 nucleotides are TGTGCCAGCAGTTACCCCGGGACAGGTCTTAACATTCAGTACTTC. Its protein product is CASSYPGTGLNIQYF.

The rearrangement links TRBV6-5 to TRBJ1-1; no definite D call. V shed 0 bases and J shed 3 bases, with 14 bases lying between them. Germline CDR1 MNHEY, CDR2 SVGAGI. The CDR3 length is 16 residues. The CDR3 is CASSYSGVGFHTEAFF. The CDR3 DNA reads TGTGCCAGCAGTTACTCGGGCGTTGGGTTTCACACTGAAGCTTTCTTT.

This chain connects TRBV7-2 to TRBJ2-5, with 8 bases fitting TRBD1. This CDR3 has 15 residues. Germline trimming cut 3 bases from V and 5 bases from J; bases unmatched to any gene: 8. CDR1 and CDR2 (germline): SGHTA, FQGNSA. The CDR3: CASSFQTGVRETQYF. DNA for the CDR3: TGTGCCAGCAGCTTCCAGACAGGGGTGCGGGAGACCCAGTACTTC.

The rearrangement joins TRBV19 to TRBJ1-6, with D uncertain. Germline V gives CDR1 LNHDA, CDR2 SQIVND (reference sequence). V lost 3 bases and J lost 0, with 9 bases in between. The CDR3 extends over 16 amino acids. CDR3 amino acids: CASSMDGSSYNSPLHF. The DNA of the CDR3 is TGTGCCAGTAGTATGGATGGGAGCTCCTATAATTCACCCCTCCACTTT.